These 17 T cell receptor beta chains originate from one sample sequenced in a study of T cells in Graves' hyperthyroidism and ophthalmopathy. The TCR beta CDR3 regions underwent amplification using RNA transcripts as the source. The TCR CDR3 first-round RT-PCR relied on the HTBI primer set. MiXCR, run by TCRdb on the multiplex PCR reads, gives a single entry per CDR3 protein. The data show some 300,000 distinct CDR3 sequences, with roughly 19% seen just once and just under 40% held by the top ten. The source material was blood. The receptors were sampled from a man aged 45-65 years with Graves' ophthalmopathy.

This clonotype has just a few counts. The rearrangement joins TRBV3-1 to TRBJ1-2, with unresolved D. In germline, CDR1 is LGHDT, CDR2 YNNKEL (reference sequence). The CDR3 extends over 14 amino acids. V lost 0 bases and J lost 11, with 16 bases in between. The CDR3 region has the DNA TGTGCCAGCAGCCAAGATTCTTCAGGCTTTGGGTACACCTTC. Translating gives CASSQDSSGFGYTF.

The V and J genes are TRBV19 and TRBJ2-4; 13 nucleotides align to TRBD2. The CDR3 is 17 amino acids. V lost 3 bases, J lost 0 bases, and 2 bases stayed unmatched. Germline lookup yields CDR1 LNHDA and CDR2 SQIVND (reference sequence). CDR3 coding DNA: TGTGCCAGTAGTATCTGGACTAGCGGGAGAGCCAAAAACATTCAGTACTTC. Its translation: CASSIWTSGRAKNIQYF.

This clonotype was seen many times. This chain links TRBV12-3 or TRBV12-4 with TRBJ2-7; 12 positions match TRBD2. J gave up 2 bases and V 5 bases, and 7 bases lay outside the gene matches. This CDR3 has 16 residues. The CDR3 DNA sequence: TGTGCCAGCAGTCCCCCCAGGACTAGCGGGACCTACGAGCAGTACTTC. This gives the protein CASSPPRTSGTYEQYF.

This clonotype showed up many times. The rearrangement joins TRBV27 to TRBJ1-1, with D possibly TRBD1 on 6 matching bases. This CDR3 is 15 amino acids long. Trimming left V 5 bases short and J 2 bases short, with 15 bases between. Germline V lookup: CDR1 MNHEY, CDR2 SMNVEV (reference sequence). The CDR3 region has the DNA TGTGCCAGCAGTGCATCCGGGACACTTAACACTGAAGCTTTCTTT. Translating it yields CASSASGTLNTEAFF.

The chain employs TRBV12-3 or TRBV12-4 and TRBJ2-1; D is possibly TRBD1 (8 bases). Trimming took 8 bases from V and 6 from J, leaving 23 bases between them. The CDR3 is 16 amino acids. The CDR3 nucleotides are TGTGCCAGCGAACATTCCGGACAGGGAGGGGGCAATGAGCAGTTCTTC. Protein product: CASEHSGQGGGNEQFF.

As concerns this clonotype: This may come from a read error, since a much larger clone is one base off. The chain has TRBV7-8 and TRBJ1-5; 9 bases match TRBD1. In germline, CDR1 is SGHVS, CDR2 FQNEAQ. This CDR3 comprises 14 residues. The CDR3 sequence is CPSSPTGGSQPQHF. CDR3 DNA sequence: TGTCCCAGCAGCCCGACAGGGGGTAGTCAGCCCCAGCATTTT.

This clonotype was seen many times. This sequence joins TRBV30 and TRBJ2-2, with 9 nucleotides matching TRBD2. The CDR3 is 14 residues long. V dropped 0 bases and J dropped 8; count of bases not matched to a gene: 4. Germline V CDR1 and CDR2: GTSNPN, SVGIG (reference sequence). CDR3 nucleotides: TGTGCCTGGAGTGTGGTAGCGGGAGCAGGGGAGCTGTTTTTT. Protein sequence: CAWSVVAGAGELFF.

This CDR3 reads CASSLNGMGEETQYF. CDR3 coding DNA: TGTGCCAGCAGTTTAAACGGAATGGGAGAAGAGACCCAGTACTTC. This chain joins TRBV28 and TRBJ2-5; TRBD2 might be the D (5 bases). V was pared by 2 bases and J by 3 bases, with 13 bases between. The CDR3 is made up of 15 amino acids. CDR1 is MDHEN and CDR2 is SYDVKM in the germline V gene.

This clonotype was counted at least ten times. This chain's CDR3 is CAWGNYEQYF. CDR3 coding DNA: TGTGCCTGGGGCAACTACGAGCAGTACTTC. The chain joins TRBV30 to TRBJ2-7; D is unresolved. The CDR3 covers 10 residues. Per germline, CDR1 GTSNPN and CDR2 SVGIG (reference sequence). With 5 bases removed from V and 3 bases from J, the gap between germline ends came to 5 bases.

This chain connects TRBV6-5 to TRBJ1-2, with 10 bases fitting TRBD1. Germline V gene sequence: CDR1 MNHEY, CDR2 SVGAGI. V lost 0 bases and J lost 8; bases outside the gene matches: 3. The CDR3 extends over 14 amino acids. CDR3 nucleotide sequence: TGTGCCAGCAGTTACTCGACAGGGGGCGTCGGCTACACCTTC. It specifies CASSYSTGGVGYTF.

This clonotype was picked up many times. The V gene is TRBV20-1, the J gene TRBJ2-7; D is perhaps TRBD1 (6 bases). The CDR3 spans 13 residues. V lost 4 bases to trimming and J lost 9 bases, with 19 bases between them. Germline loops: CDR1 DFQATT, CDR2 SNEGSKA (reference sequence). The CDR3 coding sequence is TGCAGTGCTATCGATCCACAGGGTAGAGGGCAGTACTTC. Its protein product is CSAIDPQGRGQYF.

This clonotype was picked up many times. The chain recombines TRBV20-1 with TRBJ2-1; D is perhaps TRBD2 (5 bases). The germline gives CDR1 DFQATT, CDR2 SNEGSKA (reference sequence). The CDR3 covers 13 residues. Trimming stripped 6 bases from V and 6 bases from J, with 15 bases between. For the CDR3, the DNA is TGCAGTGCCACCCGGGATCTCGGCAATGAGCAGTTCTTC. This translates into CSATRDLGNEQFF.

The chain couples TRBV7-8 to TRBJ1-1; tentatively, D is TRBD1 (6 bases). There are 13 residues in the CDR3. Trimming took off 7 bases at V and 7 bases at J, with 16 bases between the two ends. Germline CDR1 is SGHVS and CDR2 is FQNEAQ. CDR3 sequence: CASNPGGANEAFF. The CDR3 region has the DNA TGTGCCAGCAACCCTGGGGGGGCGAATGAAGCTTTCTTT.

The chain links TRBV30 to TRBJ2-7, with TRBD1 matching 7 bases. The CDR3 is 14 amino acids. V lost 6 bases and J lost 0; bases outside the gene matches: 8. Germline assignment: CDR1 GTSNPN and CDR2 SVGIG (reference sequence). The CDR3 loop is CACIRQGGSYEQYF. The CDR3 DNA reads as TGTGCCTGCATCCGACAGGGCGGCTCCTACGAGCAGTACTTC. Using reference TRBV30 and TRBJ2-7 for the parts outside the CDR3, the full variable domain is SQTIHQWPATLVQPVGSPLSLECTVEGTSNPNLYWYRQAAGRGLQLLFYSVGIGQISSEVPQNLSASRPQDRQFILSSKKLLLSDSGFYLCACIRQGGSYEQYFGPGTRLTVT.

J is TRBJ1-1 and V is TRBV5-1; 9 positions agree with TRBD1. CDR1 is SGHRS, CDR2 YFSETQ, per germline. Germline trimming cut 0 bases from V and 7 bases from J; bases unmatched to any gene: 4. CDR3 size: 14 residues. CDR3 protein: CASSLDRGLGEAFF. The DNA for the CDR3 is TGCGCCAGCAGCTTGGACAGGGGGCTAGGTGAAGCTTTCTTT.

This clonotype was seen at least ten times. The chain has TRBV30 and TRBJ2-5, with D possibly TRBD1 on 8 matching bases. With 3 bases removed from V and 5 bases from J, the gap between germline ends came to 16 bases. Germline values: CDR1 GTSNPN, CDR2 SVGIG (reference sequence). This CDR3 has 14 amino acids. The CDR3 DNA is TGTGCCTGGAGCAACAGGGGGGGATGGGAGACCCAGTACTTC. It yields the protein CAWSNRGGWETQYF.

The V and J genes are TRBV24-1 and TRBJ2-1; 11 bases are shared with TRBD1. CDR1 KGHDR and CDR2 SFDVKD come from the germline V gene. The CDR3 is made up of 17 amino acids. V was clipped by 2 bases and J by 2 bases; unmatched bases: 4. The CDR3 bases are TGTGCCACCAGTGATTCCCCGGGACAGGGGGCCTACAATGAGCAGTTCTTC. This encodes CATSDSPGQGAYNEQFF.